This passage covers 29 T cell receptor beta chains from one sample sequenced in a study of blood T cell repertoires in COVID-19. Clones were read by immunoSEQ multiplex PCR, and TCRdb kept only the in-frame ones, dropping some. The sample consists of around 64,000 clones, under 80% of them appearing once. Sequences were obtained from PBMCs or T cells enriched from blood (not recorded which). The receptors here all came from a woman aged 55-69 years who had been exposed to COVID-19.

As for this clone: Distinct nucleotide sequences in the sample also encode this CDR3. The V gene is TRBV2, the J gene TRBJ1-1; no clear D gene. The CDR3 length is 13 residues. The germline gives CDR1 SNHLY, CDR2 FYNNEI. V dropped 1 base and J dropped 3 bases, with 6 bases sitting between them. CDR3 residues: CASSEDRYTEAFF. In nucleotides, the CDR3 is TGTGCCAGCAGTGAAGACAGATACACTGAAGCTTTCTTT.

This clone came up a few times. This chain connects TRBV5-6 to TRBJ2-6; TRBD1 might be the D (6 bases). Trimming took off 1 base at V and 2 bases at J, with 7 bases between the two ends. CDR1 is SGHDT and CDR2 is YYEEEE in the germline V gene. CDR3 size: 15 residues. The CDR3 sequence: CASSLSGAGANVLTF. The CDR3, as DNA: TGTGCCAGCAGCTTGTCAGGGGCTGGGGCCAACGTCCTGACTTTC.

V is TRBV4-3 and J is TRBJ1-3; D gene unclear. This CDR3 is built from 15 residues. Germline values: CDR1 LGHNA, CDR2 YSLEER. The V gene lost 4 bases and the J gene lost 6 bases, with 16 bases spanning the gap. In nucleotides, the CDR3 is TGCGCCAGCAGCCGCGGACTGAGGGAGTTAAACACCATATATTTT. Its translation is CASSRGLRELNTIYF.

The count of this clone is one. Here the CDR3 DNA reads TGTGCCAGCAGTGCGAGCAGGGGGCCCAATGGCTACACCTTC. It translates to CASSASRGPNGYTF. This chain joins TRBV28 and TRBJ1-2, with TRBD1 identical over 8 bases. The CDR3 covers 14 residues. V was clipped by 5 bases and J by 6 bases; unmatched bases: 8. Germline CDR1 and CDR2: MDHEN and SYDVKM.

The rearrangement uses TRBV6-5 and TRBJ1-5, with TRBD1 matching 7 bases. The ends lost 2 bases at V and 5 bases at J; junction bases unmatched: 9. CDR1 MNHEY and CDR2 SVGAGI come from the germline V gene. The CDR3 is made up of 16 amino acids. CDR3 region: CASSYRQGDFDQPQHF. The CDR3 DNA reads TGTGCCAGCAGTTACCGACAGGGTGATTTTGATCAGCCCCAGCATTTT.

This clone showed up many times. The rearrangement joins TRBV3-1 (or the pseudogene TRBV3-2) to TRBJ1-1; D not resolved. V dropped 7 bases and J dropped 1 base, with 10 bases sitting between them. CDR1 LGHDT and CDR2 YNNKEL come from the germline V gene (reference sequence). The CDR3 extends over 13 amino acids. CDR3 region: CASTLEWNTEAFF. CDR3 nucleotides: TGTGCCAGCACTTTAGAGTGGAACACTGAAGCTTTCTTT.

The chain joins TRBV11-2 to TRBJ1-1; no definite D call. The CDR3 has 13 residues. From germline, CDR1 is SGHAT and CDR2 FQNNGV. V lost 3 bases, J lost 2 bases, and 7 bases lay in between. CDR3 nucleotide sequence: TGTGCCAGCAGCTTTCAGGTTAACACTGAAGCTTTCTTT. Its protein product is CASSFQVNTEAFF.

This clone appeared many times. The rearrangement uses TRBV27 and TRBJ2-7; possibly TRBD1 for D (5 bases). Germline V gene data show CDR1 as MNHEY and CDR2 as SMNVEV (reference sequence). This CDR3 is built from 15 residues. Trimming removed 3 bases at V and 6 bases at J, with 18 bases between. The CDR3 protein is CASSLLDRKLSEQYF. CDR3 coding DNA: TGTGCCAGCAGTTTGCTTGACAGAAAGCTATCCGAGCAGTACTTC.

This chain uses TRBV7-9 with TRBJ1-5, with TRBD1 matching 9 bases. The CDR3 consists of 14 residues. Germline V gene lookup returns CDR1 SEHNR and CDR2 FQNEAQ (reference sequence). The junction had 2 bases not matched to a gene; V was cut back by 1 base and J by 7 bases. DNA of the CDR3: TGTGCCAGCAGCTTAGGGGACAGGGAACAGCCCCAGCATTTT. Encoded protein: CASSLGDREQPQHF.

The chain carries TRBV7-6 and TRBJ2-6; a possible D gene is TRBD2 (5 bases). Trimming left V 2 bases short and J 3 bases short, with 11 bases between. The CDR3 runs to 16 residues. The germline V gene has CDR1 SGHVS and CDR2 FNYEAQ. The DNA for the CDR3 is TGTGCCAGCAGCTTATCTCTAGGGAGTGGGGCCAACGTCCTGACTTTC. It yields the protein CASSLSLGSGANVLTF.

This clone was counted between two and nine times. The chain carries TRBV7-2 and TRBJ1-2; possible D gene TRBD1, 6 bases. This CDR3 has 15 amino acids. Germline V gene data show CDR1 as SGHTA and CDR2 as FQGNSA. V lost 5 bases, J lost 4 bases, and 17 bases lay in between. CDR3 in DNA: TGTGCCAGCAGCAGCGGATCGGACAGTCTCTATGGCTACACCTTC. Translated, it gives CASSSGSDSLYGYTF.

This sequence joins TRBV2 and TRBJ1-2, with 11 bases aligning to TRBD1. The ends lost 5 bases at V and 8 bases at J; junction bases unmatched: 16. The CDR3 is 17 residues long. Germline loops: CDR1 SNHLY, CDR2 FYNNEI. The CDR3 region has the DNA TGTGCCAGCAGTCCGGACAGGGGGCGCCCCGGAGGAGACGGCTACACCTTC. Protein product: CASSPDRGRPGGDGYTF.

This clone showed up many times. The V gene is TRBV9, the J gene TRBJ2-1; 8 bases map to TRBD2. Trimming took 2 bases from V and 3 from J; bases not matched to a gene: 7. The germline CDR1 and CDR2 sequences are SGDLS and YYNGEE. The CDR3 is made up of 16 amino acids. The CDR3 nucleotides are TGTGCCAGCAGCGTGATAGAACGGGGGGGCTACAATGAGCAGTTCTTC. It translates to CASSVIERGGYNEQFF.

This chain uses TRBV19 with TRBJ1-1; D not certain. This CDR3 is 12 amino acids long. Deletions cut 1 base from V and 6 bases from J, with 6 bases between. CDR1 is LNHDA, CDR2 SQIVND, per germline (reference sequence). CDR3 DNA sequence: TGTGCCAGTAGTATAGGAAGCGCTGAAGCTTTCTTT. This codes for CASSIGSAEAFF.

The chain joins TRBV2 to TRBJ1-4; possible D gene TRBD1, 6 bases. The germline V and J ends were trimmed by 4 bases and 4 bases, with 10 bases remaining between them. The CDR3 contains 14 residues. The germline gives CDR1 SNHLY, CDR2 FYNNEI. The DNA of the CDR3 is TGTGCCAGCAGTGTCGGACAGTTTAATGAAAAACTGTTTTTT. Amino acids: CASSVGQFNEKLFF.

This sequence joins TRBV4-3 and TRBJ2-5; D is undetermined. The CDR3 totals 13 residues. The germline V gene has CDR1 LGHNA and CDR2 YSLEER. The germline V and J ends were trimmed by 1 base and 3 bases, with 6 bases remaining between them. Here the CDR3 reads CASSQGLEETQYF. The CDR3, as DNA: TGCGCCAGCAGCCAAGGGCTGGAAGAGACCCAGTACTTC.

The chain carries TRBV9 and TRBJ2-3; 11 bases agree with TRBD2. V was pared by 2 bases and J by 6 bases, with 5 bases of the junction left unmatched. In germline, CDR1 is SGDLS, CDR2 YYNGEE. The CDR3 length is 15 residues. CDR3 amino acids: CASSVSGRAEDTQYF. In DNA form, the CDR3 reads TGTGCCAGCAGCGTTAGCGGGAGGGCGGAGGATACGCAGTATTTT.

The CDR3, as DNA: TGTGCCAGCAGTTCGACAGGTCGGTTTGGTGGCTACACCTTC. As protein: CASSSTGRFGGYTF. This chain connects TRBV27 to TRBJ1-2, with D maybe TRBD1 (6 bases). The V and J ends lost 4 bases and 7 bases respectively, with 16 bases between them. The germline gives CDR1 MNHEY, CDR2 SMNVEV (reference sequence). This CDR3 contains 14 residues.

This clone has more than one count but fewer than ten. CDR3 loop: CASSPSFGVNTEAFF. The CDR3 DNA follows: TGTGCCAGCAGTCCCTCCTTCGGGGTGAACACTGAAGCTTTCTTT. This chain connects TRBV28 to TRBJ1-1; D remains unclear. CDR1 is MDHEN and CDR2 is SYDVKM in the germline V gene. V was shortened by 5 bases and J by 0 bases, with 13 bases between the two germline ends. CDR3 length: 15 residues.

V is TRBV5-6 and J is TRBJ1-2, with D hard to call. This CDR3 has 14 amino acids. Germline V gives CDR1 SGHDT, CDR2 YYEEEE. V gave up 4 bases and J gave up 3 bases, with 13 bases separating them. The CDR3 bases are TGTGCCAGCAGCGGCTTGCGGGGAGACTATGGCTACACCTTC. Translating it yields CASSGLRGDYGYTF.

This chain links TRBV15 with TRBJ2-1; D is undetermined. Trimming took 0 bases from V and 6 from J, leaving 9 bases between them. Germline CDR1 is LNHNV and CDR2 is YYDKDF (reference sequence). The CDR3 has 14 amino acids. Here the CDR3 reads CATSRDWQSNEQFF. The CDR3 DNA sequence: TGTGCCACCAGCAGAGATTGGCAAAGCAATGAGCAGTTCTTC.

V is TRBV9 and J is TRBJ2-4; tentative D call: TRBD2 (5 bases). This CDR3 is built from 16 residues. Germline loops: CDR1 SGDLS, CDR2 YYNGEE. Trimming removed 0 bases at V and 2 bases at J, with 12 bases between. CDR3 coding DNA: TGTGCCAGCAGCGTAGGGCCAGTCGGGACCAAAAACATTCAGTACTTC. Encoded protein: CASSVGPVGTKNIQYF.

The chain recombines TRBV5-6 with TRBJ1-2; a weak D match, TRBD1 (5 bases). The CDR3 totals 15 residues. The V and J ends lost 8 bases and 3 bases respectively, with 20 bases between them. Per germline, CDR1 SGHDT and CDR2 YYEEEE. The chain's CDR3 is CASQGLSAGYYGYTF. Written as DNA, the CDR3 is TGTGCCAGTCAGGGTCTCTCTGCAGGGTACTATGGCTACACCTTC.

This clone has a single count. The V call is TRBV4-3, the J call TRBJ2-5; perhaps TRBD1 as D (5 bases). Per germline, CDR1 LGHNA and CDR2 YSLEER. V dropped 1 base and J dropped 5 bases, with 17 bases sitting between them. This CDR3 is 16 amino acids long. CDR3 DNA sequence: TGCGCCAGCAGCCAAGGGTCGGGCAGGGCAAGGGAGACCCAGTACTTC. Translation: CASSQGSGRARETQYF.

In nucleotides, the CDR3 is TGTGCCATCAACGACAGGAGCTACGAGCAGTACTTC. Its protein product is CAINDRSYEQYF. V is TRBV2 and J is TRBJ2-7; D is perhaps TRBD1 (6 bases). The V and J ends lost 10 bases and 3 bases respectively, with 13 bases between them. The CDR3 extends over 12 amino acids. Germline V gives CDR1 SNHLY, CDR2 FYNNEI.

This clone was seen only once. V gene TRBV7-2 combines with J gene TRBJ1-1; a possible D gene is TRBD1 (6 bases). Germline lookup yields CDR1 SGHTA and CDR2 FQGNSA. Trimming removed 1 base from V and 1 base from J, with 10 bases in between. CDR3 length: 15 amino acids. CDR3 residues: CASSLGPRGNTEAFF. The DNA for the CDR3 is TGTGCCAGCAGCTTAGGTCCCAGGGGGAACACTGAAGCTTTCTTT.

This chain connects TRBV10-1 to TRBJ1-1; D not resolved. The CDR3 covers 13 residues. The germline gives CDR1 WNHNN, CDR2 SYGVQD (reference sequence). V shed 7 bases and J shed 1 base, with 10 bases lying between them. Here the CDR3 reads CASMESRNTEAFF. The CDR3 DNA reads TGCGCCAGCATGGAGAGCCGGAACACTGAAGCTTTCTTT.

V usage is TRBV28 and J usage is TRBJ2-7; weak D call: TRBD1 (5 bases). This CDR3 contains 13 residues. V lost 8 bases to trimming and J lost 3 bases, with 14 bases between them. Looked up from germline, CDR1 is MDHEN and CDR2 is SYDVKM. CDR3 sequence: CASRLGAVYEQYF. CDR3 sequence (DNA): TGTGCCAGCCGTCTTGGGGCGGTCTACGAGCAGTACTTC. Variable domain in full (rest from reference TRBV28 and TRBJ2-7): DVKVTQSSRYLVKRTGEKVFLECVQDMDHENMFWYRQDPGLGLRLIYFSYDVKMKEKGDIPEGYSVSREKKERFSLILESASTNQTSMYLCASRLGAVYEQYFGPGTRLTVT.

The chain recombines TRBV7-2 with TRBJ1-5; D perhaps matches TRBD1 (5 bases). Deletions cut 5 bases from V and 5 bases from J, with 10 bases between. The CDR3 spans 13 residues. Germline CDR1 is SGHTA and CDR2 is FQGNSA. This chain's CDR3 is CASSTGGYQPQHF. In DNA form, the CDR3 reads TGTGCCAGCAGCACCGGGGGGTATCAGCCCCAGCATTTT.